The clone carrying this T cell receptor (beta chain) appeared a single time. Germline-derived CDR1 and CDR2 are LGHNA and YSLEER. J gave up 5 bases and V 4 bases, and 9 bases lay outside the gene matches. This CDR3 is 16 amino acids long. This entry comes from a study of T cell changes during pregnancy in multiple sclerosis. Assay used: immunoSEQ multiplex PCR; TCRdb lists only in-frame clones, some missing. The top ten clones hold 1.5% of a sample with approximately 92,000 clones, under 95% of them seen once. This material consisted of peripheral blood, taken in the first trimester of pregnancy. The origin of this receptor is a female donor with multiple sclerosis, enrolled in a pregnancy study. The rearrangement uses TRBV4-3 and TRBJ2-1; TRBD2 matches at 9 bases. For the CDR3, the DNA is TGCGCCAGCAGCCCCCGGGCGCTAGCGGGACACAATGAGCAGTTCTTC. Its translation: CASSPRALAGHNEQFF.